This passage covers 5 T cell receptor beta chains from one sample sequenced in a study of OX40 agonist ivuxolimab in advanced cancers. Some clones are missing from TCRdb's copy, which holds only in-frame ones; the method was immunoSEQ multiplex PCR. Seen here are more than 65,000 clones, about 91% observed once, and the top ten hold approximately 0.5%. Specimen: CD4+ or CD8+ T cells sorted from blood, collected in a trial of the OX40 agonist ivuxolimab. Every receptor here comes from an adult with an advanced solid tumor such as melanoma, head and neck, liver or kidney cancer.

V and J are TRBV4-2 and TRBJ2-1; TRBD1 is a possible D gene (5 bases). V was trimmed by 1 base and J by 9 bases, leaving 16 bases between them. There are 15 residues in the CDR3. Germline V gene sequence: CDR1 LGHNA, CDR2 YNFKEQ. The CDR3 here is CASSQAGSRVGEQFF. Written as DNA, the CDR3 is TGTGCCAGCAGCCAAGCCGGATCCAGGGTAGGTGAGCAGTTCTTC.

This clone came up once. The J gene is TRBJ1-2, the V gene TRBV5-8; D ambiguous. Germline V CDR1 and CDR2: SGHTS, YDEGEE. This CDR3 has 12 amino acids. Trimming removed 5 bases from V and 4 bases from J, with 9 bases in between. The CDR3 region is CASRKGLYGYTF. CDR3 DNA sequence: TGTGCCAGCAGAAAGGGCCTCTATGGCTACACCTTC.

The chain uses TRBV6-1 and TRBJ2-3, with D tentatively TRBD2 (5 bases). This CDR3 has 12 residues. V lost 2 bases and J 6 bases, leaving 6 bases between the germline ends. Germline values: CDR1 MNHNS, CDR2 SASEGT. The CDR3: CASSETRDTQYF. In nucleotides, the CDR3 is TGTGCCAGCAGTGAAACTAGGGATACGCAGTATTTT.

This chain connects TRBV29-1 to TRBJ1-1, with D uncertain. Between the trimmed V and J ends, which lost 7 bases and 1 base, there was a span of 13 bases. Germline V lookup: CDR1 SQVTM, CDR2 ANQGSEA. This CDR3 region has 13 residues. The CDR3, as DNA: TGCAGCGCCCGAACAAAGGAGAACACTGAAGCTTTCTTT. Amino acid sequence: CSARTKENTEAFF.

Details on this clone: A junction end diverges from the germline sequence, so it may reflect a read error. Other DNA variants within this sample encode the same CDR3. The chain couples TRBV7-2 to TRBJ1-1; D unresolved. Germline V lookup: CDR1 SGHTA, CDR2 FQGNSA. The CDR3 has 13 amino acids. The CDR3 sequence is CASSLKVNTEAFF. As DNA, the CDR3 is TGTGCCAGCAGCTTAAAGGTGAACACTGAGGCTTTCTTT.